Listed here are 25 T cell receptor beta chains from one sample, sequenced in a study of blood T cell repertoires in COVID-19. Assay: immunoSEQ multiplex PCR; the TCRdb copy retains only in-frame clones and omits some. This table has 110,000 to 150,000 clones, approximately 87% appearing once. The material sequenced was peripheral blood. The origin of the receptors is a human donor in a cohort sampled during active COVID-19.

V and J are TRBV5-4 and TRBJ2-5, with 8 bases lining up with TRBD2. The CDR3 runs to 16 residues. V was pared by 4 bases and J by 1 base, with 9 bases of the junction left unmatched. Germline-derived CDR1 and CDR2 are SGHNT and YYREEE (reference sequence). This CDR3 is CASSPGSGGLQETQYF. CDR3 in DNA: TGTGCCAGCAGCCCGGGGAGCGGGGGCCTCCAAGAGACCCAGTACTTC.

V and J are TRBV7-6 and TRBJ2-2; the D is unclear. The V and J ends lost 2 bases and 0 bases respectively, with 10 bases between them. This CDR3 contains 16 residues. In germline, CDR1 is SGHVS, CDR2 FNYEAQ. The CDR3 region is CASSLYRSTNTGELFF. CDR3 coding DNA: TGTGCCAGCAGCTTATATCGGTCCACGAACACCGGGGAGCTGTTTTTT.

CDR3 nucleotide sequence: TGTGCCAGTTCAGGACAGGGGGGGAATCAGCCCCAGCATTTT. Its protein is CASSGQGGNQPQHF. The chain couples TRBV28 to TRBJ1-5; the match to TRBD1 covers 10 bases. Germline CDR1 MDHEN, CDR2 SYDVKM. V shed 9 bases, J shed 4 bases, and the junction held 6 bases outside the gene matches. The CDR3 has 14 residues. Using reference TRBV28 and TRBJ1-5 for the parts outside the CDR3, the full variable domain is DVKVTQSSRYLVKRTGEKVFLECVQDMDHENMFWYRQDPGLGLRLIYFSYDVKMKEKGDIPEGYSVSREKKERFSLILESASTNQTSMYLCASSGQGGNQPQHFGDGTRLSIL.

This clone was observed a single time. The genes are TRBV11-2 and TRBJ2-2; TRBD2 aligns across 10 bases. J was trimmed by 6 bases and V by 6 bases; bases with no gene match: 13. The CDR3 consists of 17 residues. The germline V gene encodes CDR1 SGHAT and CDR2 FQNNGV. CDR3 region: CASSLTSLAGTAGELFF. Written as DNA, the CDR3 is TGTGCCAGCAGTCTTACGTCACTAGCGGGAACAGCCGGGGAGCTGTTTTTT.

The rearrangement links TRBV5-1 to TRBJ2-1; 13 bases map to TRBD2. The V gene's germline CDR1 is SGHRS and CDR2 YFSETQ. The CDR3 consists of 16 residues. The V and J ends lost 0 bases and 4 bases, in that order; junction bases with no gene match: 1. CDR3 protein: CASSLGLAGGYNEQFF. CDR3 nucleotides: TGCGCCAGCAGCTTGGGACTAGCGGGGGGATACAATGAGCAGTTCTTC.

This rearrangement joins TRBV3-1 (or the pseudogene TRBV3-2) to TRBJ1-1; possible D gene TRBD1, 5 bases. The CDR3 spans 13 residues. The V gene lost 5 bases and the J gene lost 5 bases, with 12 bases spanning the gap. Germline V gene data show CDR1 as LGHDT and CDR2 as YNNKEL (reference sequence). The CDR3 DNA follows: TGTGCCAGCAGCAGGGGTGGAGGGACTGAAGCTTTCTTT. Protein: CASSRGGGTEAFF.

The chain has TRBV7-2 and TRBJ2-7; 12 nucleotides align to TRBD2. V was clipped by 4 bases and J by 0 bases; unmatched bases: 4. CDR3 length: 16 amino acids. The germline CDR1 and CDR2 sequences are SGHTA and FQGNSA. The CDR3 DNA sequence: TGTGCCAGCAGCTCTAGACTAGCGGGGGTCTCCTACGAGCAGTACTTC. Translating it yields CASSSRLAGVSYEQYF.

The chain recombines TRBV4-2 with TRBJ2-1; 12 bases fit TRBD2. CDR1 is LGHNA and CDR2 is YNFKEQ in the germline V gene. The CDR3 loop spans 18 amino acids. V gave up 4 bases and J gave up 2 bases; unmatched junction bases: 9. CDR3 nucleotides: TGTGCCAGCAGCCCATCGACTAGCGGGAGCCTACCCTACAATGAGCAGTTCTTC. Translation: CASSPSTSGSLPYNEQFF.

This chain uses TRBV27 with TRBJ1-2; possible D gene TRBD1, 5 bases. V lost 5 bases and J lost 4, with 14 bases in between. The CDR3 contains 14 residues. Germline CDR1 is MNHEY and CDR2 is SMNVEV (reference sequence). CDR3 in amino acids: CASSPPGGSYGYTF. The CDR3 bases are TGTGCCAGCAGTCCCCCCGGGGGAAGCTATGGCTACACCTTC.

This sequence joins TRBV27 and TRBJ2-1, with TRBD2 matching over 12 bases. The V gene end was trimmed by 6 bases and the J gene end by 6 bases; junction bases not matched to a gene: 6. The CDR3 totals 15 residues. In germline, CDR1 is MNHEY, CDR2 SMNVEV (reference sequence). The CDR3 is CASRRLAGDTNEQFF. Written as DNA, the CDR3 is TGTGCCAGCAGAAGACTAGCGGGAGACACCAATGAGCAGTTCTTC.

The chain is built from TRBV3-1 (or the pseudogene TRBV3-2) and TRBJ2-5, with D possibly matching TRBD1 (6 bases). The CDR3 length is 14 residues. V was cut by 3 bases and J by 2 bases, with 10 bases left in between. Per germline, CDR1 LGHDT and CDR2 YNNKEL (reference sequence). CDR3 residues: CASSQTGPQETQYF. CDR3 in DNA: TGTGCCAGCAGCCAGACAGGACCACAAGAGACCCAGTACTTC.

V gene TRBV6-5 combines with J gene TRBJ1-2; weak D call: TRBD1 (5 bases). Germline CDR1 and CDR2: MNHEY and SVGAGI. V dropped 5 bases and J dropped 2 bases, with 15 bases sitting between them. The CDR3 runs 15 residues. The CDR3 spells CASSQNEAGNYGYTF. The CDR3 coding sequence is TGTGCCAGCAGTCAGAACGAGGCAGGGAACTATGGCTACACCTTC.

This rearrangement joins TRBV19 to TRBJ1-2; 7 bases map to TRBD1. CDR1 is LNHDA, CDR2 SQIVND, per germline (reference sequence). This CDR3 contains 13 residues. With 9 bases clipped from V and 1 base from J, the junction kept 5 bases outside the gene matches. CDR3 sequence reads: CASRDSLNYGYTF. The CDR3 DNA follows: TGTGCCAGCCGGGACAGCCTTAACTATGGCTACACCTTC.

The rearrangement links TRBV2 to TRBJ2-7, with D possibly being TRBD1 (6 bases). The CDR3 is made up of 15 amino acids. Trimming cost V 8 bases and J 0 bases, with 17 bases left between them. Germline CDR1 and CDR2: SNHLY and FYNNEI. The CDR3 is CASVYRDISSYEQYF. CDR3 nucleotides: TGTGCCAGCGTCTACAGGGATATCAGCTCCTACGAGCAGTACTTC.

V is TRBV2 and J is TRBJ1-1; TRBD1 is a possible D gene (5 bases). This CDR3 contains 13 residues. Germline assignment: CDR1 SNHLY and CDR2 FYNNEI. The V and J ends lost 5 bases and 5 bases respectively, with 12 bases between them. The CDR3 protein is CASSRDFQTEAFF. CDR3 coding DNA: TGTGCCAGCAGTCGGGACTTCCAGACTGAAGCTTTCTTT.

V gene TRBV19 combines with J gene TRBJ2-2; 14 bases are shared with TRBD2. The CDR3 length is 15 residues. CDR1 is LNHDA, CDR2 SQIVND, per germline (reference sequence). V shed 7 bases and J 4 bases; nucleotides not matched to a gene: 2. CDR3: CASTGLAGATGELFF. The CDR3 region has the DNA TGTGCCAGTACGGGACTAGCGGGGGCCACCGGGGAGCTGTTTTTT. Filled out from reference TRBV19 and TRBJ2-2, the complete variable domain reads DGGITQSPKYLFRKEGQNVTLSCEQNLNHDAMYWYRQDPGQGLRLIYYSQIVNDFQKGDIAEGYSVSREKKESFPLTVTSAQKNPTAFYLCASTGLAGATGELFFGEGSRLTVL.

The V call is TRBV6-1, the J call TRBJ2-3, with D possibly matching TRBD2 (7 bases). The CDR3 extends over 15 amino acids. Germline lookup yields CDR1 MNHNS and CDR2 SASEGT. Trimming took 3 bases from V and 2 from J, leaving 12 bases between them. This chain's CDR3 is CASSESGGFTDTQYF. As DNA, the CDR3 is TGTGCCAGCAGTGAGTCGGGGGGCTTCACAGATACGCAGTATTTT.

This clone came up once. The chain links TRBV1 to TRBJ1-1; whether TRBD1, the table's D call, matches the DNA was not checked. TRBV1 is an annotated pseudogene. This CDR3 is 13 amino acids long. In DNA form, the CDR3 reads TGCACCAGCAGCCATGGCCATTTCACTGAAGCTTTCTTT. This encodes CTSSHGHFTEAFF.

This clone was seen more than once but under ten times. The chain carries TRBV5-6 and TRBJ1-1; no clear D. The germline V gene encodes CDR1 SGHDT and CDR2 YYEEEE. This CDR3 contains 13 residues. V was cut by 3 bases and J by 4 bases, with 10 bases left in between. CDR3 protein: CASSSTLVTEAFF. The CDR3 DNA follows: TGTGCCAGCAGCTCTACCTTGGTCACTGAAGCTTTCTTT.

The chain carries TRBV11-3 and TRBJ2-3, with D possibly being TRBD1 (6 bases). CDR1 and CDR2 (germline): SGHNT, YENEEA. The germline V and J ends were trimmed by 4 bases and 6 bases, with 11 bases remaining between them. CDR3 length: 13 amino acids. The CDR3 DNA follows: TGTGCCAGCAGCTACTACAGGGCCGATACGCAGTATTTT. Translating it yields CASSYYRADTQYF.

This clone was observed many times. The chain has TRBV7-9 and TRBJ1-1; D not certain. V dropped 3 bases and J dropped 1 base, with 6 bases sitting between them. Germline V gene lookup returns CDR1 SEHNR and CDR2 FQNEAQ (reference sequence). This CDR3 has 13 amino acids. In DNA form, the CDR3 reads TGTGCCAGCAGCTTCGGGGAGAACACTGAAGCTTTCTTT. It translates to CASSFGENTEAFF.

The V call is TRBV6-2 or TRBV6-3, the J call TRBJ1-5; D uncertain. V lost 0 bases to trimming and J lost 4 bases, with 7 bases between them. This CDR3 is built from 14 residues. Per germline, CDR1 MNHEY and CDR2 SVGEGT. The CDR3 loop is CASSYSGLNQPQHF. CDR3 coding DNA: TGTGCCAGCAGTTACTCGGGCCTAAATCAGCCCCAGCATTTT.

The rearrangement uses TRBV7-8 and TRBJ2-2, with D tentatively TRBD2 (5 bases). CDR1 is SGHVS and CDR2 is FQNEAQ in the germline V gene. V was trimmed by 0 bases and J by 5 bases, leaving 13 bases between them. CDR3 length: 16 amino acids. CDR3 in amino acids: CASSLAGVRGTGELFF. In DNA form, the CDR3 reads TGTGCCAGCAGCTTAGCGGGAGTCCGGGGAACCGGGGAGCTGTTTTTT.

The chain employs TRBV5-4 and TRBJ2-5; the D gene is possibly TRBD1 (5 bases). Trimming stripped 4 bases from V and 4 bases from J, with 11 bases between. Germline values: CDR1 SGHNT, CDR2 YYREEE (reference sequence). The CDR3 has 13 residues. The CDR3 reads CASSRAGSETQYF. CDR3 bases: TGTGCCAGCAGCCGGGCAGGGTCAGAGACCCAGTACTTC.

The chain joins TRBV7-8 to TRBJ2-5, with 10 nucleotides matching TRBD1. CDR3 length: 17 residues. V gave up 1 base and J gave up 5 bases; unmatched junction bases: 10. The germline V gene encodes CDR1 SGHVS and CDR2 FQNEAQ. The CDR3 nucleotides are TGTGCCAGCAGCTTAGGCCCCGGGACAGGGGAGGGGGAGACCCAGTACTTC. This sequence encodes CASSLGPGTGEGETQYF. Full variable domain (remainder filled in from reference TRBV7-8 and TRBJ2-5): GAGVSQSPRYKVAKRGQDVALRCDPISGHVSLFWYQQALGQGPEFLTYFQNEAQLDKSGLPSDRFFAERPEGSVSTLKIQRTQQEDSAVYLCASSLGPGTGEGETQYFGPGTRLLVL.